One sample yielded the 19 T cell receptor beta chains listed below, sequenced in a study of blood T cell repertoires in COVID-19. Profiling relied on immunoSEQ multiplex PCR, and the TCRdb table lists in-frame clones only, not all of them. Of more than 40,000 clones in the sample, more than 85% are singletons; the top ten hold approximately 3.1%. The sample consisted of PBMCs or T cells enriched from blood (not recorded which). The receptors derive from a woman in her forties or fifties who had recovered from COVID-19.

This clone appeared once. The J gene is TRBJ2-4, the V gene TRBV19; TRBD2 agrees at 10 bases. Germline V gene lookup returns CDR1 LNHDA and CDR2 SQIVND (reference sequence). The CDR3 runs 19 residues. V lost 5 bases, J lost 0 bases, and 13 bases stayed unmatched. CDR3 nucleotide sequence: TGTGCCAGTAGTGCCACTTCCGGGACTAGCGACCTAGCCAAAAACATTCAGTACTTC. As protein: CASSATSGTSDLAKNIQYF.

The chain uses TRBV19 and TRBJ1-5, with 7 bases that match TRBD1. The CDR3 has 16 amino acids. J gave up 2 bases and V 4 bases, and 8 bases lay outside the gene matches. Germline V gene sequence: CDR1 LNHDA, CDR2 SQIVND (reference sequence). CDR3 loop: CASSKRQGSGNQPQHF. The CDR3 region has the DNA TGTGCCAGTAGTAAACGACAGGGATCAGGCAATCAGCCCCAGCATTTT.

The rearrangement joins TRBV27 to TRBJ1-5; 8 bases are a match to TRBD1. CDR3 length: 16 residues. With V trimmed by 2 bases and J by 7 bases, 10 bases remained unmatched. Germline values: CDR1 MNHEY, CDR2 SMNVEV (reference sequence). The DNA for the CDR3 is TGTGCCAGCAGTTTACGAGGAGACAGGGGAGCGCAGCCCCAGCATTTT. It codes for CASSLRGDRGAQPQHF.

This sequence joins TRBV3-1 (or the pseudogene TRBV3-2) and TRBJ2-7; D possibly corresponds to TRBD1 (5 bases). The CDR3 is 16 amino acids. Germline values: CDR1 LGHDT, CDR2 YNNKEL (reference sequence). V was pared by 5 bases and J by 2 bases, with 19 bases between. The CDR3 here is CASSSTGANMAYEQYF. The CDR3 DNA reads TGTGCCAGCAGCTCAACTGGGGCCAATATGGCCTACGAGCAGTACTTC.

The chain carries TRBV5-5 and TRBJ2-7; 7 bases map to TRBD2. Germline V CDR1 and CDR2: SGHKS, YYEKEE (reference sequence). The CDR3 runs to 17 residues. J was trimmed by 2 bases and V by 4 bases; bases with no gene match: 15. The CDR3 DNA reads TGTGCCAGCAGCCCTTACTTTGCTTCCGGGACTACCTACGAGCAGTACTTC. This encodes CASSPYFASGTTYEQYF.

The V and J genes are TRBV4-3 and TRBJ1-5, with D uncertain. V was shortened by 3 bases and J by 2 bases, with 8 bases between the two germline ends. The length of the CDR3 is 14 residues. CDR1 and CDR2 (germline): LGHNA, YSLEER. The CDR3 DNA reads TGCGCCAGCAGCCAGAGATACGGCAATCAGCCCCAGCATTTT. Protein product: CASSQRYGNQPQHF.

The rearrangement joins TRBV7-2 to TRBJ1-3; 7 bases match TRBD1. After removal of 0 bases from V and 3 bases from J, the junction contained 11 bases not matched to a gene. Germline V gene data show CDR1 as SGHTA and CDR2 as FQGNSA. CDR3 length equals 18 residues. CDR3 DNA: TGTGCCAGCAGCTTAGCGCCGTACAGGGGAAGAGGTGGAAACACCATATATTTT. Residues: CASSLAPYRGRGGNTIYF.

The chain combines TRBV11-2 with TRBJ1-3, with D perhaps matching TRBD1 (6 bases). The CDR3 is 18 amino acids. Between the trimmed V and J ends, which lost 3 bases and 2 bases, there was a span of 20 bases. Germline V gene sequence: CDR1 SGHAT, CDR2 FQNNGV. CDR3 nucleotides: TGTGCCAGCAGCTTGACTCCGACAGGCCCTCGGGCTGGAAACACCATATATTTT. Encoded protein: CASSLTPTGPRAGNTIYF. Full variable domain (missing parts from reference TRBV11-2 and TRBJ1-3): EAGVAQSPRYKIIEKRQSVAFWCNPISGHATLYWYQQILGQGPKLLIQFQNNGVVDDSQLPKDRFSAERLKGVDSTLKIQPAKLEDSAVYLCASSLTPTGPRAGNTIYFGEGSWLTVV.

V gene TRBV7-2 combines with J gene TRBJ2-5; D possibly corresponds to TRBD2 (6 bases). Trimming left V 5 bases short and J 5 bases short, with 18 bases between. There are 15 residues in the CDR3. Germline-derived CDR1 and CDR2 are SGHTA and FQGNSA. The CDR3: CASSAISGGRETQYF. Here the CDR3 DNA reads TGTGCCAGCAGCGCCATTAGTGGAGGGAGGGAGACCCAGTACTTC.

J is TRBJ1-2 and V is TRBV28; 8 bases are a match to TRBD1. V lost 10 bases to trimming and J lost 8 bases; unmatched junction nucleotides: 9. Germline CDR1 MDHEN, CDR2 SYDVKM. This CDR3 has 12 residues. The CDR3 sequence is CATPDRAEGYTF. In DNA form, the CDR3 reads TGTGCCACCCCGGACAGGGCGGAAGGCTACACCTTC.

For this clone: Other DNA sequences in the same sample also yield this CDR3. The chain is built from TRBV18 and TRBJ2-3, with D perhaps TRBD2 (7 bases). The V and J ends lost 2 bases and 0 bases respectively, with 12 bases between them. The CDR3 has 16 residues. Germline CDR1 reads KGHSH; CDR2 reads LQKENI. In DNA, the CDR3 is TGTGCCAGCTCACCAAGGGGGGGCGGTAGCACAGATACGCAGTATTTT. Its protein product is CASSPRGGGSTDTQYF.

This clone was observed a few times. CDR3 protein: CASSPSRDSYEQYF. CDR3 coding DNA: TGTGCCAGCTCACCATCACGGGACTCCTACGAGCAGTACTTC. J is TRBJ2-7 and V is TRBV18; possibly TRBD2 for D (5 bases). The length of the CDR3 is 14 residues. In germline, CDR1 is KGHSH, CDR2 LQKENI. Trimming left V 2 bases short and J 0 bases short, with 8 bases between.

This clone has a handful of counts. The chain combines TRBV7-3 with TRBJ2-7, with TRBD1 identical over 10 bases. V trimming: 6 bases; J trimming: 5 bases; junction bases outside the gene matches: 4. Germline V gene sequence: CDR1 SGHTA, CDR2 FQGTGA. This CDR3 contains 13 residues. CDR3 in DNA: TGTGCCAGCAGTACGACAGGGGGCGACGAGCAGTACTTC. Encoded protein: CASSTTGGDEQYF.

This chain connects TRBV7-2 to TRBJ2-1; the D is unclear. V was clipped by 5 bases and J by 5 bases, with 16 bases between them. The CDR3 is made up of 15 amino acids. Germline CDR1 reads SGHTA; CDR2 reads FQGNSA. The CDR3 here is CASSRDNPWDNEQFF. The DNA of the CDR3 is TGTGCCAGCAGCCGCGACAACCCTTGGGACAATGAGCAGTTCTTC.

The chain couples TRBV7-9 to TRBJ1-6; D is ambiguous. CDR3 length: 14 residues. The V and J ends lost 1 base and 4 bases respectively, with 5 bases between them. Germline loops: CDR1 SEHNR, CDR2 FQNEAQ (reference sequence). The CDR3 DNA is TGTGCCAGCAGCTTAGACAGTTATAATTCACCCCTCCACTTT. It translates to CASSLDSYNSPLHF.

The chain has TRBV27 and TRBJ2-7, with D perhaps TRBD1 (5 bases). The CDR3 consists of 11 residues. The germline V and J ends were trimmed by 9 bases and 4 bases, with 10 bases remaining between them. The V gene's germline CDR1 is MNHEY and CDR2 SMNVEV (reference sequence). The CDR3 DNA reads as TGTGCCAGTAGGGGCCTATACGAGCAGTACTTC. It translates to CASRGLYEQYF.

This clone was seen more than once but under ten times. This sequence joins TRBV18 and TRBJ1-1; D not resolved. V was cut by 4 bases and J by 2 bases, with 17 bases left in between. Looked up from germline, CDR1 is KGHSH and CDR2 is LQKENI. This CDR3 spans 16 amino acids. The CDR3 region is CASSLRASGTNTEAFF. CDR3 nucleotide sequence: TGTGCCAGCTCACTACGGGCCAGCGGAACTAACACTGAAGCTTTCTTT.

V usage is TRBV2 and J usage is TRBJ2-7; D possibly corresponds to TRBD1 (5 bases). Germline CDR1 reads SNHLY; CDR2 reads FYNNEI. Trimming stripped 6 bases from V and 2 bases from J, with 14 bases between. The CDR3 runs 14 residues. The CDR3 DNA reads as TGTGCCAGCAGCCCCAGGGCCCAAACCTACGAGCAGTACTTC. Amino acid sequence: CASSPRAQTYEQYF.

The chain links TRBV7-9 to TRBJ2-1; tentative D call: TRBD2 (6 bases). The CDR3 sequence is 14 residues long. V was pared by 5 bases and J by 4 bases, with 12 bases between. CDR1 is SEHNR and CDR2 is FQNEAQ in the germline V gene (reference sequence). The CDR3 spells CASSPGAGYNEQFF. For the CDR3, the DNA is TGTGCCAGCAGCCCCGGGGCGGGATACAATGAGCAGTTCTTC.